The T cell receptor (beta chain) under discussion was sequenced for a study of vaccination and CD4 T cells after COVID-19. Study context: Stimulation used overlapping spike peptides from SARS-CoV-2, HCoV-NL63, HCoV-OC43 and HCoV-229E.

Turning to this clonotype: Antigen unknown.

Looked up from germline, CDR1 is SNHLY and CDR2 is FYNNEI. V gave up 4 bases and J gave up 1 base, with 16 bases separating them. The CDR3 totals 16 residues. Cultured CD4+ T-cell DNA underwent Oncomine TCR Beta short-read sequencing. The authors extracted genomic DNA from cultured CD4+ T cells. TCRdb processed the PCR reads anew with MiXCR; each CDR3 protein has one entry. The data show 8,500 to 13,000 distinct CDR3 sequences, 64% seen once. The treatment: roughly 11-day PBMC culture with coronavirus spike peptide pools or control peptides (ViraFEST assay). Peptide pools at around 9.2 ug/ml and IL-2 at 8.5 to 10 IU/ml were added to cultures of 1.5 million to 2 million PBMCs per well. Negative selection purified CD4+ T cells after less than 12 days of culture.

The specimen sequenced was CD4+ T cells from blood, cultured in vitro. The receptor was derived from a human donor who had recovered from COVID-19. This chain connects TRBV2 to TRBJ1-1; D uncertain. The DNA for the CDR3 is TGTGCCAGCAGTGGAAAATCCCCGCGGGGGAACACTGAAGCTTTCTTT. Amino acid sequence: CASSGKSPRGNTEAFF.